These 26 T cell receptor beta chains came from one sample sequenced in a study of T cells in localized non-small cell lung cancer. Sequencing used immunoSEQ multiplex PCR; TCRdb keeps in-frame clones, though not all of them. The sample gives more than 10,000 clones, under 30% of which show up once; more than 5.5% is in the top ten. The sequencing here drew on lung tumor tissue, taken before any cancer treatment. These receptors all stem from a female donor at least 60 years old with stage I lung adenocarcinoma.

By share, this clone counts as large. The gene calls are TRBV30 and TRBJ1-3; D remains ambiguous. V dropped 8 bases and J dropped 3 bases, with 8 bases sitting between them. Germline CDR1 and CDR2: GTSNPN and SVGIG (reference sequence). CDR3 length: 11 residues. CDR3 coding DNA: TGTGCCGGGGAAGGTGGAAACACCATATATTTT. Amino acid sequence: CAGEGGNTIYF.

By sample share, this clone is medium-sized. The V and J genes are TRBV11-3 and TRBJ1-4; D may be TRBD1 (6 bases). The CDR3 contains 17 residues. V lost 7 bases and J lost 3, with 21 bases in between. Germline CDR1 is SGHNT and CDR2 is YENEEA. The CDR3 here is CASIKQGVLSANEKLFF. DNA of the CDR3: TGTGCCAGCATCAAACAGGGAGTGCTCTCAGCTAATGAAAAACTGTTTTTT.

This chain connects TRBV11-3 to TRBJ2-7; weak D call: TRBD1 (6 bases). Trimming removed 2 bases from V and 0 bases from J, with 11 bases in between. This CDR3 spans 15 amino acids. Germline CDR1 reads SGHNT; CDR2 reads YENEEA. In DNA form, the CDR3 reads TGTGCCAGCAGCTTACAGCAGGGGAGCTCCTACGAGCAGTACTTC. Translating gives CASSLQQGSSYEQYF.

A few counts support this clone. The V and J genes are TRBV6-8 and TRBJ2-7; no clear D gene. The V end was cut by 6 bases, the J end by 2 bases, with 8 bases between. CDR3 length: 12 residues. Germline loops: CDR1 MNHGY, CDR2 SAAAGT. Written as DNA, the CDR3 is TGTGCCAGCAGCTCTGACACCTACGAGCAGTACTTC. This translates into CASSSDTYEQYF.

The CDR3 is CASSPPNGLRGEETQYF. The DNA of the CDR3 is TGTGCCAGCTCACCACCTAATGGACTCAGAGGGGAAGAGACCCAGTACTTC. The V and J genes are TRBV18 and TRBJ2-5; D possibly matches TRBD1 or TRBD2 (5 bases each). Germline loops: CDR1 KGHSH, CDR2 LQKENI. This CDR3 has 17 amino acids. V lost 0 bases and J lost 3, with 17 bases in between.

The chain recombines TRBV19 with TRBJ2-2; TRBD2 agrees at 15 bases. V shed 3 bases, J shed 0 bases, and the junction held 5 bases outside the gene matches. Per germline, CDR1 LNHDA and CDR2 SQIVND (reference sequence). The length of the CDR3 is 19 residues. The CDR3 reads CASSILGLAGGSNTGELFF. The CDR3 region has the DNA TGTGCCAGTAGTATCCTGGGACTAGCGGGAGGCTCGAACACCGGGGAGCTGTTTTTT.

The table lists this clone with a few counts. The gene calls are TRBV9 and TRBJ2-3; TRBD2 aligns across 7 bases. Germline assignment: CDR1 SGDLS and CDR2 YYNGEE. V dropped 3 bases and J dropped 1; count of bases not matched to a gene: 11. This CDR3 has 17 amino acids. CDR3 amino acids: CASSGLSTGGRTDTQYF. The CDR3 nucleotides read TGTGCCAGCAGCGGTCTTTCAACGGGGGGTCGCACAGATACGCAGTATTTT.

The rearrangement joins TRBV30 to TRBJ1-2; TRBD1 matches at 8 bases. CDR1 and CDR2 from the germline V gene are GTSNPN and SVGIG (reference sequence). Unmatched junction bases numbered 6, after V lost 2 bases and J lost 4 bases. The CDR3 totals 14 residues. The CDR3 loop reads CAWSPTGASYGYTF. CDR3 bases: TGTGCCTGGAGTCCGACAGGGGCTAGCTATGGCTACACCTTC.

This clone showed up just a few times. At one boundary the junction diverges from the germline segment, which might be a read error. This chain uses TRBV6-7 with TRBJ2-2, with D perhaps assigned TRBD1 or TRBD2 (6 bases each). TRBV6-7 is an open reading frame whose function is uncertain. This CDR3 has 11 amino acids. The CDR3 loop reads CASTEGGPPSF. The DNA of the CDR3 is TGTGCCAGCACCGAGGGGGGCCCCCCGTCCTTC.

The table lists this clone with a few counts. CDR3 coding DNA: TGTGCCAGCACCCTTTACCTCGCGGGGGGTCCCTATGAGCAGTTCTTC. Translated, it gives CASTLYLAGGPYEQFF. V gene TRBV6-8 combines with J gene TRBJ2-1, with 8 nucleotides matching TRBD2. Germline values: CDR1 MNHGY, CDR2 SAAAGT. The CDR3 length is 16 residues. Unmatched junction bases numbered 16, after V lost 7 bases and J lost 8 bases.

A few counts support this clone. The V call is TRBV6-8, the J call TRBJ1-5; tentatively, D is TRBD1 (5 bases). CDR1 and CDR2 (germline): MNHGY, SAAAGT. The CDR3 runs to 13 residues. V was cut by 5 bases and J by 5 bases, with 10 bases left in between. CDR3 bases: TGTGCCAGCAGTGTCAGGGTCGATCAGCCCCAGCATTTT. Amino acids: CASSVRVDQPQHF.

This sequence joins TRBV5-1 and TRBJ2-1; D ambiguous. Trimming removed 5 bases from V and 8 bases from J, with 20 bases in between. The length of the CDR3 is 15 residues. Germline V gives CDR1 SGHRS, CDR2 YFSETQ. CDR3 in amino acids: CASRHRPSSKDEQFF. CDR3 nucleotides: TGCGCCAGCAGACATCGACCCTCTTCAAAAGATGAGCAGTTCTTC. Based on the CDR3 plus reference TRBV5-1 and TRBJ2-1, the full variable domain is KAGVTQTPRYLIKTRGQQVTLSCSPISGHRSVSWYQQTPGQGLQFLFEYFSETQRNKGNFPGRFSGRQFSNSRSEMNVSTLELGDSALYLCASRHRPSSKDEQFFGPGTRLTVL.

The V gene is TRBV19, the J gene TRBJ2-5; TRBD2 might be the D (6 bases). The CDR3 totals 13 residues. V was trimmed by 4 bases and J by 3 bases, leaving 9 bases between them. CDR1 LNHDA and CDR2 SQIVND come from the germline V gene (reference sequence). This chain's CDR3 is CASSRLAEETQYF. CDR3 sequence (DNA): TGTGCCAGTAGTAGGTTAGCGGAAGAGACCCAGTACTTC.

This clone qualifies as medium-sized (0.01 to 0.1%). The chain combines TRBV9 with TRBJ2-1; TRBD2 aligns across 7 bases. Per the germline V gene, CDR1 is SGDLS and CDR2 is YYNGEE. The CDR3 has 14 amino acids. The V segment lost 7 bases and the J segment 8 bases; nucleotides outside the gene matches: 12. The CDR3 region has the DNA TGTGCCAGCCTGGGGGAGGGCGGTCTTCATGAGCAGTTCTTC. This translates into CASLGEGGLHEQFF.

This clone is classed as large. This chain links TRBV6-8 with TRBJ1-6, with D possibly matching TRBD1 (6 bases). From germline, CDR1 is MNHGY and CDR2 SAAAGT. V lost 6 bases and J lost 9, with 9 bases in between. The CDR3 sequence is 12 residues long. The CDR3 coding sequence is TGTGCCAGCAGACAGGGAAGTTCACCCCTCCACTTT. It specifies CASRQGSSPLHF.

This chain connects TRBV6-8 to TRBJ2-4; 10 bases line up with TRBD2. V shed 2 bases, J shed 6 bases, and the junction held 1 base outside the gene matches. Germline CDR1 MNHGY, CDR2 SAAAGT. The CDR3 spans 14 residues. The CDR3 sequence: CASSYLAGANIQYF. The DNA of the CDR3 is TGTGCCAGCAGTTACCTAGCGGGGGCAAACATTCAGTACTTC.

This clone has just a few counts. The chain employs TRBV11-3 and TRBJ1-5; the D gene is possibly TRBD1 (5 bases). The CDR3 totals 15 residues. Per germline, CDR1 SGHNT and CDR2 YENEEA. Trimming removed 6 bases at V and 4 bases at J, with 16 bases between. CDR3 protein: CASSPRRGPNQPQHF. CDR3 DNA: TGTGCCAGCAGTCCCAGGAGGGGCCCAAATCAGCCCCAGCATTTT.

Only a few counts were recorded for this clone. V and J are TRBV11-3 and TRBJ2-2; 9 bases line up with TRBD2. V was pared by 1 base and J by 4 bases, with 7 bases of the junction left unmatched. The germline V gene has CDR1 SGHNT and CDR2 YENEEA. This CDR3 is 17 amino acids long. CDR3 sequence: CASSLVGGRAPTGELFF. For the CDR3, the DNA is TGTGCCAGCAGCTTAGTGGGCGGGAGGGCGCCCACCGGGGAGCTGTTTTTT.

The V call is TRBV19, the J call TRBJ2-2, with 7 bases lining up with TRBD1. This CDR3 has 15 residues. Germline V gives CDR1 LNHDA, CDR2 SQIVND (reference sequence). The junction had 0 bases not matched to a gene; V was cut back by 1 base and J by 1 base. The DNA of the CDR3 is TGTGCCAGTAGTATAGGGACAGGGAACACCGGGGAGCTGTTTTTT. Translation gives CASSIGTGNTGELFF.

Concerning this clone itself: The DNA has a base that is unclear or was not read; X is used for its residue. CDR3 protein: CASSXLYGATVAKNIQYF. In nucleotides, the CDR3 is TGTGCCAGCTCARAATTGTATGGGGCGACGGTAGCCAAAAACATTCAGTACTTC. The J gene is TRBJ2-4, the V gene TRBV18, with D possibly TRBD1 on 5 matching bases. The CDR3 covers 18 residues. CDR1 is KGHSH, CDR2 LQKENI, per germline. V was cut by 5 bases and J by 0 bases, with 20 bases left in between.

The V and J genes are TRBV19 and TRBJ1-5; TRBD1 matches 9 bases. The CDR3 length is 15 residues. V was clipped by 5 bases and J by 3 bases; unmatched bases: 5. Germline CDR1 LNHDA, CDR2 SQIVND (reference sequence). The CDR3 protein is CASSQGDRVNQPQHF. The CDR3 coding sequence is TGTGCCAGTAGTCAGGGGGACAGGGTCAATCAGCCCCAGCATTTT.

The chain employs TRBV19 and TRBJ1-1; 9 bases fit TRBD1. Unmatched junction bases numbered 9, after V lost 7 bases and J lost 0 bases. The CDR3 contains 16 residues. CDR1 and CDR2 (germline): LNHDA, SQIVND (reference sequence). As DNA, the CDR3 is TGTGCCAGTACCCCCGGGACAGGGTATCTGAACACTGAAGCTTTCTTT. It yields the protein CASTPGTGYLNTEAFF.

The genes are TRBV19 and TRBJ2-5; D is ambiguous. Per germline, CDR1 LNHDA and CDR2 SQIVND (reference sequence). The CDR3 contains 14 residues. V lost 7 bases to trimming and J lost 4 bases, with 16 bases between them. CDR3 loop: CASNSPGVRETQYF. CDR3 DNA sequence: TGTGCCAGTAACTCGCCCGGAGTGCGAGAGACCCAGTACTTC.

V is TRBV30 and J is TRBJ1-1; tentatively, D is TRBD1 (5 bases). The CDR3 sequence is 15 residues long. Between the trimmed V and J ends, which lost 0 bases and 10 bases, there was a span of 21 bases. Germline assignment: CDR1 GTSNPN and CDR2 SVGIG (reference sequence). This CDR3 is CAWSVGWAGSVGAFF. The CDR3 DNA follows: TGTGCCTGGAGTGTAGGTTGGGCAGGGAGCGTGGGAGCTTTCTTT. The complete variable domain, with remaining parts taken from reference TRBV30 and TRBJ1-1, reads SQTIHQWPATLVQPVGSPLSLECTVEGTSNPNLYWYRQAAGRGLQLLFYSVGIGQISSEVPQNLSASRPQDRQFILSSKKLLLSDSGFYLCAWSVGWAGSVGAFFGQGTRLTVV.

The CDR3 loop reads CATYYRVNTEAFF. The CDR3 nucleotides are TGTGCCACGTACTACAGGGTGAACACTGAAGCTTTCTTT. This rearrangement joins TRBV28 to TRBJ1-1, with a possible D match to TRBD1 (6 bases). Trimming took off 10 bases at V and 0 bases at J, with 12 bases between the two ends. The CDR3 has 13 amino acids. Germline loops: CDR1 MDHEN, CDR2 SYDVKM.

This clone was detected only a few times. The chain couples TRBV6-8 to TRBJ1-2; D uncertain. Trimming pared 7 bases from V and 4 bases from J, leaving 10 bases between. Germline assignment: CDR1 MNHGY and CDR2 SAAAGT. The CDR3 is made up of 12 amino acids. The CDR3 spells CASTLPGYGYTF. DNA of the CDR3: TGTGCCAGCACTCTCCCTGGCTATGGCTACACCTTC.